This T cell receptor (beta chain) derives from a study of blood T cell repertoires in COVID-19. Study-level background: Samples representing acute and convalescent COVID-19 were sourced from the United States, Italy and Spain.

The CDR3 is 15 residues long. In germline, CDR1 is SEHNR, CDR2 FQNEAQ (reference sequence). Losses at the gene ends were 3 bases for V and 1 base for J; bases not matched to a gene: 4. This clone was observed a few times. The assay was immunoSEQ multiplex PCR, and TCRdb's table has in-frame clones only and misses some. The table includes 120,000 to 150,000 clones, about 86% detected once. This clonotype was obtained from a human donor in a cohort sampled during active COVID-19. The chain links TRBV7-9 to TRBJ2-7, with 9 bases aligning to TRBD1. The sequenced material came from peripheral blood. The CDR3 sequence: CASSLGQGGSYEQYF. CDR3 bases: TGTGCCAGCAGCTTGGGACAGGGAGGTTCCTACGAGCAGTACTTC. Full variable domain (missing parts from reference TRBV7-9 and TRBJ2-7): DTGVSQNPRHKITKRGQNVTFRCDPISEHNRLYWYRQTLGQGPEFLTYFQNEAQLEKSRLLSDRFSAERPKGSFSTLEIQRTEQGDSAMYLCASSLGQGGSYEQYFGPGTRLTVT.